Given below is one T cell receptor beta chain in context. Its cognate antigen is unknown. The sample belongs to a study of T-cell memory formation after mild COVID-19. The V gene's germline CDR1 is DFQATT and CDR2 SNEGSKA (reference sequence). The V end lost 6 bases, the J end lost 0 bases, and 12 bases lay between the germline ends. The CDR3 length is 14 residues. TCRdb itself ran the 5' RACE reads through MiXCR, one entry per CDR3 protein. The sample has 300,000 to 350,000 distinct CDR3 sequences, approximately 12% seen once. Study findings and constraints: Balance between CD4 and CD8 was seen in clones contracting day 15 to 85, and a CD4+ lean was seen in later expanders.

The source is a young man who had mild COVID-19 (a few samples of this study predate the infection). Cell type and time point are not known. The chain couples TRBV20-1 to TRBJ2-4, with D uncertain. Sequencing was done on a sample of PBMCs or a T cell subset sorted from them (not recorded which). The CDR3 region has the DNA TGCAGTGCCCGTGGGGTATTAGCCAAAAACATTCAGTACTTC. Residues: CSARGVLAKNIQYF.